Listed below are T cell receptor beta chains from one sample, sequenced in a study of blood T cell repertoires in COVID-19. Data came from immunoSEQ multiplex PCR; TCRdb stores just in-frame clones and leaves some out. Of 80,000 or so clones detected, approximately 82% appear once; the ten largest clones hold approximately 8.7%. What was sequenced was peripheral blood. The receptors were sampled from a human donor in a cohort sampled during active COVID-19. Each CDR3 is given with its conserved first and last residue. D genes are given only for firm matches. Not all rows give a size; the values are once, few, many and, for expanded clones, a class.

j_gene	abundance	v_gene	d_gene	CDR3aa	CDR3nt
TRBJ2-1	NA	TRBV14	NA	CASSQDLRSEQFF	TGTGCCAGCAGCCAAGATTTGCGGAGTGAGCAGTTCTTC
TRBJ2-2	NA	TRBV3-1/TRBV3-2	TRBD2	CASSPYATLAVPGELFF	TGTGCCAGCAGCCCTTACGCCACTCTAGCGGTCCCGGGGGAGCTGTTTTTT
TRBJ1-5	NA	TRBV28	NA	CASSNSGSGQPQHF	TGTGCCAGCAGTAATTCAGGTTCAGGACAGCCCCAGCATTTT
TRBJ1-2	NA	TRBV24-1	NA	CATSEQGPRAVNYGYTF	TGTGCCACCAGTGAACAGGGCCCCCGGGCCGTTAACTATGGCTACACCTTC
TRBJ2-2	NA	TRBV5-4	TRBD2	CASSLGRREYAGELFF	TGTGCCAGCAGCTTGGGACGGCGGGAGTACGCCGGGGAGCTGTTTTTT
TRBJ1-1	NA	TRBV7-3	NA	CASSEPGHKNTEAFF	TGTGCCAGCAGCGAACCGGGACACAAGAACACTGAAGCTTTCTTT
TRBJ2-5	NA	TRBV18	NA	CASSPPSQETQYF	TGTGCCAGCTCACCACCCTCCCAAGAGACCCAGTACTTC
TRBJ1-1	NA	TRBV7-2	NA	CASSSDQGNTEAFF	TGTGCCAGCAGCTCGGACCAGGGGAACACTGAAGCTTTCTTT
TRBJ1-6	few	TRBV19	TRBD1	CASGTGLYSPLHF	TGTGCCAGCGGGACAGGCCTTTACTCACCCCTCCACTTT
TRBJ2-5	NA	TRBV19	TRBD1	CASSWGQGKVRETQYF	TGTGCCAGTAGTTGGGGACAGGGGAAAGTTCGGGAGACCCAGTACTTC
TRBJ2-1	NA	TRBV18	TRBD2	CASSPVAGFNEQFF	TGTGCCAGCTCACCAGTAGCGGGATTCAATGAGCAGTTCTTC
TRBJ1-1	NA	TRBV7-3	NA	CASSASRREAFF	TGTGCCAGCAGCGCGTCGAGGCGGGAAGCTTTCTTT
TRBJ1-3	NA	TRBV30	NA	CAWTGGLGNTIYF	TGTGCCTGGACGGGGGGGCTGGGAAACACCATATATTTT
TRBJ2-7	NA	TRBV3-1/TRBV3-2	NA	CASSQAGGPAHEQYF	TGTGCCAGCAGCCAAGCCGGGGGGCCTGCCCACGAGCAGTACTTC
TRBJ2-7	NA	TRBV6-5	TRBD1	CASSYSTGTGYEQYF	TGTGCCAGCAGTTACTCGACCGGGACAGGCTACGAGCAGTACTTC
TRBJ2-2	once	TRBV3-1/TRBV3-2	NA	CASSQTSLSGELFF	TGTGCCAGCAGCCAAACTTCATTGTCCGGGGAGCTGTTTTTT
TRBJ2-1	once	TRBV3-1/TRBV3-2	TRBD2	CASSRGRRSYDEQFF	TGTGCCAGCAGCCGCGGGAGGAGGAGCTATGATGAGCAGTTCTTC
TRBJ2-7	NA	TRBV28	TRBD2	CASTPSGLAGVGEQYF	TGTGCCAGCACCCCTAGTGGGCTAGCGGGAGTGGGGGAGCAGTACTTC
TRBJ2-3	NA	TRBV15	TRBD2	CATSRGLAGGPSTDTQYF	TGTGCCACCAGCAGAGGACTAGCGGGAGGGCCTAGCACAGATACGCAGTATTTT
TRBJ2-3	NA	TRBV5-1	NA	CASSVADTQYF	TGCGCCAGCAGCGTCGCAGATACGCAGTATTTT
TRBJ2-3	NA	TRBV5-1	TRBD2	CASSGTSGGANTQYF	TGCGCCAGCAGCGGGACTAGCGGGGGGGCTAATACGCAGTATTTT
TRBJ2-1	NA	TRBV28	TRBD1	CASCRTGDNEQFF	TGTGCCAGCTGTAGGACAGGGGACAATGAGCAGTTCTTC
TRBJ2-1	NA	TRBV24-1	NA	CATSDQLLPFNEQFF	TGTGCCACCAGTGATCAACTTTTACCCTTCAATGAGCAGTTCTTC
TRBJ2-1	NA	TRBV5-1	TRBD1	CASRSLTGGRDAEQFF	TGCGCCAGCAGGTCGCTCACAGGGGGACGGGATGCTGAGCAGTTCTTC
TRBJ2-5	NA	TRBV27	TRBD2	CASSSPGLAGGPTTQYF	TGTGCCAGCTCGTCTCCGGGACTAGCGGGAGGGCCGACGACCCAGTACTTC